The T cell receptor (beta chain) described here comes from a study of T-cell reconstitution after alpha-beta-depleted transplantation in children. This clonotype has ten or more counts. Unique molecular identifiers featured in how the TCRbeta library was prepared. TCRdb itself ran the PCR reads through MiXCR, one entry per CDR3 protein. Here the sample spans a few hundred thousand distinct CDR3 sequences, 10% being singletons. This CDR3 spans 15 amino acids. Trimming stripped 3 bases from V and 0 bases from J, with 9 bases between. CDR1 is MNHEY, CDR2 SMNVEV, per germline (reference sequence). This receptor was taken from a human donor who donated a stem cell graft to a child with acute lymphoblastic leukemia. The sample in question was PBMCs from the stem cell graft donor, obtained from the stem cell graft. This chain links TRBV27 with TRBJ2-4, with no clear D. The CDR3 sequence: CASSFLILAKNIQYF. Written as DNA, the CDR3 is TGTGCCAGCAGTTTCCTCATCCTAGCCAAAAACATTCAGTACTTC.